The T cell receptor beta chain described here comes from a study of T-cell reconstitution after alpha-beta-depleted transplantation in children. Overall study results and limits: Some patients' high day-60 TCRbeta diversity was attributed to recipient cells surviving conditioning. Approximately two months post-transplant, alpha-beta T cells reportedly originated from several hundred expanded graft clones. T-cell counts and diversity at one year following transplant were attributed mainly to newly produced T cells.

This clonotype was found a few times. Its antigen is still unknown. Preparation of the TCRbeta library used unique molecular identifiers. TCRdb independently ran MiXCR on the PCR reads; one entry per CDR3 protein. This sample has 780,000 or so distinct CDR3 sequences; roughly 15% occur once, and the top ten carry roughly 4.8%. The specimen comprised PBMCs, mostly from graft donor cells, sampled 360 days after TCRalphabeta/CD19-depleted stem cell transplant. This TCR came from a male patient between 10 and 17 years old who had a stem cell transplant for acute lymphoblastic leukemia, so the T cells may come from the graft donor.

DNA for the CDR3: TGTGCCAGCAGTTCCTCTTTGGGGGCGAAGAACTATGGCTACACCTTC. Translated, it gives CASSSSLGAKNYGYTF. The gene calls are TRBV27 and TRBJ1-2, with D perhaps matching TRBD1 (6 bases). CDR1 is MNHEY and CDR2 is SMNVEV in the germline V gene (reference sequence). The CDR3 length is 16 residues. V was cut by 4 bases and J by 2 bases, with 17 bases left in between.